Listed below are T cell receptor beta chains from one sample, sequenced in a study of a mutant IDH1 vaccine in newly diagnosed glioma. For these receptors, no antigen is known. Some clones are missing from TCRdb's copy, which holds only in-frame ones; the method was immunoSEQ multiplex PCR. The table lists more than 60,000 clones, roughly 74% of them singletons, with about 4.9% in the top ten. Here the sequenced sample was PBMCs, taken from a glioma patient whose treatment included an IDH1 peptide vaccine. These receptors all come from a middle-aged man with glioma. Each CDR3 is given with its conserved first and last residue. The order of the fields is D gene, J gene, clone size, V gene, CDR3 protein, CDR3 DNA. The D gene is left open where the match is weak. Rows may omit the clone size; those that give it use once, few, many or a size class.

D: -
J: TRBJ1-2
size: -
V: TRBV10-3
CDR3: CAISESMARLANYGYTF
DNA: TGTGCCATCAGTGAGTCGATGGCCAGGCTAGCTAACTATGGCTACACCTTC

D: -
J: TRBJ1-1
size: -
V: TRBV27
CDR3: CASSLGGPTEAFF
DNA: TGTGCCAGCAGTTTAGGGGGACCCACTGAAGCTTTCTTT

D: -
J: TRBJ1-5
size: few
V: TRBV18
CDR3: CASSPRDGLNQPQHF
DNA: TGTGCCAGCTCACCGCGGGACGGTCTCAATCAGCCCCAGCATTTT

D: -
J: TRBJ2-2
size: -
V: TRBV7-8
CDR3: CASSLGTGELFF
DNA: TGTGCCAGCAGCTTAGGGACCGGGGAGCTGTTTTTT

D: -
J: TRBJ2-1
size: few
V: TRBV7-3
CDR3: CASRDGRGDNNEQFF
DNA: TGTGCCTCAAGGGACGGCAGGGGAGATAACAATGAGCAGTTCTTC

D: TRBD1
J: TRBJ1-5
size: -
V: TRBV10-1
CDR3: CASSEREYTGGNQPQHF
DNA: TGCGCCAGCAGTGAGAGAGAGTATACAGGGGGAAATCAGCCCCAGCATTTT

D: -
J: TRBJ2-1
size: few
V: TRBV7-2
CDR3: CASSLAVRDEQFF
DNA: TGTGCCAGCAGCTTAGCTGTCAGGGATGAGCAGTTCTTC

D: TRBD2
J: TRBJ2-1
size: -
V: TRBV6-5
CDR3: CASRTSDGNEQFF
DNA: TGTGCCAGCCGGACTAGCGACGGGAATGAGCAGTTCTTC

D: TRBD1
J: TRBJ1-5
size: -
V: TRBV9
CDR3: CASSAGQALNQPQHF
DNA: TGTGCCAGCAGCGCCGGACAGGCACTCAATCAGCCCCAGCATTTT

D: -
J: TRBJ1-2
size: -
V: TRBV19
CDR3: CASSIWARSYGYTF
DNA: TGTGCCAGTAGTATCTGGGCGCGGAGCTATGGCTACACCTTC

D: -
J: TRBJ1-6
size: -
V: TRBV5-6
CDR3: CASSLGGHAAYNSPLHF
DNA: TGTGCCAGCAGCTTGGGGGGGCATGCCGCCTATAATTCACCCCTCCACTTT

D: -
J: TRBJ2-1
size: once
V: TRBV7-9
CDR3: CASSLAGSSYNEQFF
DNA: TGTGCCAGCAGCTTAGCAGGGAGCTCCTACAATGAGCAGTTCTTC

D: TRBD1
J: TRBJ2-3
size: -
V: TRBV7-9
CDR3: CASSFSGQTDTQYF
DNA: TGTGCCAGCAGCTTCTCGGGACAGACAGATACGCAGTATTTT

D: -
J: TRBJ1-1
size: -
V: TRBV10-1
CDR3: CASSDTGENTEAFF
DNA: TGCGCCAGCAGTGATACGGGGGAGAACACTGAAGCTTTCTTT

D: -
J: TRBJ2-7
size: few
V: TRBV4-1
CDR3: CASSQDPGMDPYEQYF
DNA: TGCGCCAGCAGCCAAGATCCCGGGATGGACCCCTACGAGCAGTACTTC

D: -
J: TRBJ2-6
size: -
V: TRBV6-1
CDR3: CASSESLGSGANVLTF
DNA: TGTGCCAGCAGTGAATCTCTGGGGTCAGGGGCCAACGTCCTGACTTTC

D: TRBD1
J: TRBJ2-7
size: few
V: TRBV25-1
CDR3: CASSRTGSYEQYF
DNA: TGTGCCAGCAGTAGGACAGGCTCCTACGAGCAGTACTTC

D: -
J: TRBJ1-2
size: -
V: TRBV5-4
CDR3: CASSTQGLGYGYTF
DNA: TGTGCCAGCAGCACACAGGGTCTCGGCTATGGCTACACCTTC

D: -
J: TRBJ1-1
size: -
V: TRBV18
CDR3: CASSPPAGTEAFF
DNA: TGTGCCAGCTCACCCCCGGCGGGCACTGAAGCTTTCTTT

D: TRBD2
J: TRBJ2-1
size: -
V: TRBV29-1
CDR3: CSVVSGGKLYYNEQFF
DNA: TGCAGCGTTGTAAGCGGGGGCAAGCTCTACTACAATGAGCAGTTCTTC

D: -
J: TRBJ1-1
size: few
V: TRBV5-1
CDR3: CASSSTTTVNTEAFF
DNA: TGCGCCAGCAGCTCCACCACGACGGTGAACACTGAAGCTTTCTTT

D: TRBD1
J: TRBJ1-1
size: -
V: TRBV9
CDR3: CASSSTPRGQGAGTEAFF
DNA: TGTGCCAGCAGCTCCACTCCGAGAGGACAGGGGGCCGGCACTGAAGCTTTCTTT

D: -
J: TRBJ1-1
size: -
V: TRBV29-1
CDR3: CSVAETGDTEAFF
DNA: TGCAGCGTTGCGGAAACCGGGGACACTGAAGCTTTCTTT

D: -
J: TRBJ1-2
size: -
V: TRBV6-6
CDR3: CATPLGQGDGYTF
DNA: TGTGCCACCCCACTCGGGCAGGGTGATGGCTACACCTTC

D: -
J: TRBJ2-7
size: -
V: TRBV7-3
CDR3: CASSLTPRGEQYF
DNA: TGTGCCAGCAGCTTAACGCCCCGTGGAGAGCAGTACTTC

D: -
J: TRBJ1-6
size: -
V: TRBV2
CDR3: CASSDGRGNSPLHF
DNA: TGTGCCAGCAGTGACGGGAGGGGGAATTCACCCCTCCACTTT

D: -
J: TRBJ1-1
size: -
V: TRBV28
CDR3: CASSASGSGVTEAFF
DNA: TGTGCCAGCAGTGCCTCCGGTTCAGGGGTGACTGAAGCTTTCTTT

D: -
J: TRBJ2-7
size: -
V: TRBV28
CDR3: CASSSGQLKRSEQYF
DNA: TGTGCCAGCAGTTCCGGACAGCTGAAACGGTCCGAGCAGTACTTC

D: TRBD2
J: TRBJ2-7
size: -
V: TRBV30
CDR3: CAWAGGASSYEQYF
DNA: TGTGCCTGGGCCGGGGGGGCGAGCTCCTACGAGCAGTACTTC

D: -
J: TRBJ2-1
size: -
V: TRBV28
CDR3: CASSLSTLGGEQFF
DNA: TGTGCCAGCAGTTTATCTACGCTCGGCGGTGAGCAGTTCTTC

D: -
J: TRBJ1-1
size: -
V: TRBV7-8
CDR3: CASRLTGRNTEAFF
DNA: TGTGCCAGCAGGTTAACAGGGAGGAACACTGAAGCTTTCTTT

D: -
J: TRBJ1-5
size: -
V: TRBV2
CDR3: CASSVQSNQPQHF
DNA: TGTGCCAGCAGTGTACAAAGCAATCAGCCCCAGCATTTT

D: -
J: TRBJ1-4
size: -
V: TRBV2
CDR3: CASSGKTGRANEKLFF
DNA: TGTGCCAGCAGTGGAAAAACAGGGAGGGCTAATGAAAAACTGTTTTTT

D: -
J: TRBJ2-1
size: -
V: TRBV30
CDR3: CAWSGGAGGDGFGNEQFF
DNA: TGTGCCTGGAGTGGGGGGGCCGGAGGTGACGGGTTCGGGAATGAGCAGTTCTTC

D: -
J: TRBJ1-5
size: -
V: TRBV19
CDR3: CASTPGALIMTSNQPQHF
DNA: TGTGCCAGTACCCCGGGGGCCCTGATCATGACTAGCAATCAGCCCCAGCATTTT

D: -
J: TRBJ2-4
size: -
V: TRBV6-6
CDR3: CASSNTGGIQYF
DNA: TGTGCCAGCAGTAACACCGGGGGCATTCAGTACTTC

D: -
J: TRBJ2-7
size: -
V: TRBV5-1
CDR3: CASSLDWGSYEQYF
DNA: TGCGCCAGCAGCTTGGATTGGGGTTCCTACGAGCAGTACTTC

D: -
J: TRBJ1-1
size: once
V: TRBV5-1
CDR3: CASTFTRDTEAFF
DNA: TGCGCCAGCACATTCACCAGGGACACTGAAGCTTTCTTT

D: -
J: TRBJ2-6
size: -
V: TRBV2
CDR3: CASSETSGANVLTF
DNA: TGTGCCAGCAGTGAAACCTCTGGGGCCAACGTCCTGACTTTC

D: TRBD1
J: TRBJ2-7
size: -
V: TRBV29-1
CDR3: CSAAGDRVAEQYF
DNA: TGCAGCGCCGCGGGTGACAGGGTTGCCGAGCAGTACTTC

D: TRBD2
J: TRBJ2-3
size: -
V: TRBV5-1
CDR3: CASSFTAGEDTQYF
DNA: TGCGCCAGCAGCTTCACGGCGGGGGAGGATACGCAGTATTTT

D: TRBD1
J: TRBJ2-3
size: -
V: TRBV7-8
CDR3: CASSIPSTGAPDTQYF
DNA: TGTGCCAGCAGCATCCCCTCCACAGGGGCTCCTGATACGCAGTATTTT

D: TRBD2
J: TRBJ2-7
size: -
V: TRBV6-1
CDR3: CASRLAGPSYEQYF
DNA: TGTGCCAGCCGACTAGCGGGGCCATCCTACGAGCAGTACTTC

D: TRBD1
J: TRBJ1-1
size: -
V: TRBV28
CDR3: CASGTQGGEAFF
DNA: TGTGCCAGCGGGACCCAGGGGGGTGAAGCTTTCTTT

D: -
J: TRBJ1-1
size: -
V: TRBV2
CDR3: CASSDLADNTEAFF
DNA: TGTGCCAGCAGTGATCTGGCGGACAACACTGAAGCTTTCTTT

D: TRBD1
J: TRBJ2-1
size: -
V: TRBV30
CDR3: CAWSFEGTGEFF
DNA: TGTGCCTGGAGTTTTGAAGGGACAGGGGAATTCTTC

D: TRBD1
J: TRBJ1-4
size: -
V: TRBV6-6
CDR3: CASSYSGQGNEKLFF
DNA: TGTGCCAGCAGTTACTCAGGACAGGGGAATGAAAAACTGTTTTTT

D: TRBD1
J: TRBJ2-2
size: -
V: TRBV18
CDR3: CASSHETGANTGELFF
DNA: TGTGCCAGCTCACACGAAACAGGGGCGAACACCGGGGAGCTGTTTTTT

D: TRBD1
J: TRBJ1-2
size: -
V: TRBV29-1
CDR3: CSVAVRGYGYTF
DNA: TGCAGCGTTGCAGTCAGGGGGTATGGCTACACCTTC

D: TRBD1
J: TRBJ1-2
size: -
V: TRBV7-9
CDR3: CASSPVPQGNYGYTF
DNA: TGTGCCAGCAGCCCCGTCCCACAGGGGAACTATGGCTACACCTTC

D: -
J: TRBJ1-5
size: -
V: TRBV30
CDR3: CAWSRDLREPQHF
DNA: TGTGCCTGGAGCAGAGACCTAAGGGAGCCCCAGCATTTT

D: -
J: TRBJ1-5
size: -
V: TRBV2
CDR3: CASSAAVRAGYQPQHF
DNA: TGTGCCAGCAGCGCCGCGGTCAGGGCGGGATATCAGCCCCAGCATTTT

D: -
J: TRBJ2-2
size: -
V: TRBV7-2
CDR3: CASSLGLEIGELFF
DNA: TGTGCCAGCAGCTTAGGACTAGAAATCGGGGAGCTGTTTTTT

D: -
J: TRBJ2-1
size: -
V: TRBV14
CDR3: CASSLSGQRGSQFF
DNA: TGTGCCAGCAGCCTTAGCGGACAGAGAGGGTCGCAGTTCTTC

D: -
J: TRBJ1-5
size: -
V: TRBV27
CDR3: CASSSQGPSNQPQHF
DNA: TGTGCCAGCAGTTCACAGGGACCAAGCAATCAGCCCCAGCATTTT

D: -
J: TRBJ2-2
size: -
V: TRBV10-3
CDR3: CAISGNYGTRTGELFF
DNA: TGTGCCATCAGCGGAAATTACGGGACCCGGACCGGGGAGCTGTTTTTT

D: -
J: TRBJ1-1
size: -
V: TRBV25-1
CDR3: CASSELGDTEAFF
DNA: TGTGCCAGCAGTGAATTGGGGGACACTGAAGCTTTCTTT